The 2 T cell receptor beta chains below all came from one sample that was sequenced in a study of blood T cell repertoires in COVID-19. The data were produced by immunoSEQ multiplex PCR, yet TCRdb's version contains in-frame clones alone and is incomplete. The sample records fewer than 500,000 clones, around 89% being singletons. The sequencing input was peripheral blood. The receptor source for this set is a woman aged 25 to 39 with acute or convalescent COVID-19.

The chain carries TRBV6-5 and TRBJ2-1; perhaps TRBD1 as D (6 bases). This CDR3 region has 15 residues. CDR1 is MNHEY, CDR2 SVGAGI, per germline. V lost 6 bases and J lost 5, with 17 bases in between. The CDR3 loop is CASSRFDRSNNEQFF. In DNA, the CDR3 is TGTGCCAGCAGCCGCTTCGACAGGTCCAACAATGAGCAGTTCTTC.

The chain links TRBV7-3 to TRBJ2-2, with TRBD2 matching 11 bases. This CDR3 spans 16 amino acids. Germline lookup yields CDR1 SGHTA and CDR2 FQGTGA. V was pared by 5 bases and J by 1 base, with 3 bases of the junction left unmatched. As DNA, the CDR3 is TGTGCCAGCAGCCCGGGACTAGCGGTGAACACCGGGGAGCTGTTTTTT. Translated, it gives CASSPGLAVNTGELFF.